This T cell receptor (beta chain) was documented in a study of OX40 agonist ivuxolimab in advanced cancers. Study-level points and caveats: Circulating CD4+ and CD8+ T cells showed clonal expansion by week 6 at 0.1 to 3.0 mg/kg.

Concerning this clone: Its antigen remains unknown.

Only in-frame clones appear in the TCRdb table, and some are missing; sequencing was by immunoSEQ multiplex PCR. The sample contains about 81,000 clones, more than 70% of which appear only once. The CDR3 sequence is 14 residues long. The origin of this receptor is an adult with an advanced solid tumor such as melanoma, head and neck, liver or kidney cancer. The chain has TRBV21-1 and TRBJ2-1; TRBD2 is taken as the D call from the table, unchecked against the DNA. TRBV21-1 is listed as a pseudogene. Here the sequenced sample was CD4+ or CD8+ T cells sorted from blood, taken in a trial of the OX40 agonist ivuxolimab. The CDR3 bases are TGTGCCAGCAGCAATAAGGGACTAGCAGGTGAGCAGTTCTTC. It translates to CASSNKGLAGEQFF.